This is a list of T cell receptor beta chains from one sample in a study of human T cells and chemical hapten exposure. A single record per CDR3 protein comes from TCRdb applying MiXCR to the RACE reads. The sample includes about 350,000 distinct CDR3 sequences, around 6% seen only once; the top ten take less than 6.5%. The specimen was whole blood, collected in connection with sensitization to the hapten diphenylcyclopropenone (DPC). These receptors were collected from a woman younger than 35 with alopecia areata. Some clones in this sample may be carry-over from other donors' samples. The CDR3 runs from the conserved cysteine through the conserved F or W. The order of the fields is J gene, CDR3 length, V gene, clone size, D gene, CDR3 DNA, CDR3 protein. D genes are given only for firm matches. Not all rows give a size; the values are once, few, many and, for expanded clones, a class.

j_call: TRBJ1-4; cdr3_length: 16; v_call: TRBV7-8; clone_size: many; d_call: TRBD1; cdr3_nt: TGTGCCAGCAGCCCTCTGAGGTCCAGGGGGAGGGAAAAACTGTTTTTT; cdr3_aa: CASSPLRSRGREKLFF
j_call: TRBJ1-5; cdr3_length: 12; v_call: TRBV7-2; clone_size: many; d_call: NA; cdr3_nt: TGTGCCAGCAGCTTGGTAATCCAGCCCCAGCATTTT; cdr3_aa: CASSLVIQPQHF
j_call: TRBJ2-1; cdr3_length: 16; v_call: TRBV24-1; clone_size: NA; d_call: TRBD2; cdr3_nt: TGTGCCACCAGTGACCCTACTAGCGGGGGGGAATATGAGCAGTTCTTC; cdr3_aa: CATSDPTSGGEYEQFF
j_call: TRBJ1-5; cdr3_length: 14; v_call: TRBV12-3/TRBV12-4; clone_size: many; d_call: NA; cdr3_nt: TGTGCCAGCACCTCCGGCCAGAGCAATCAGCCCCAGCATTTT; cdr3_aa: CASTSGQSNQPQHF
j_call: TRBJ1-3; cdr3_length: 16; v_call: TRBV6-5; clone_size: few; d_call: NA; cdr3_nt: TGTGCCAGCAGTTATGGTGCGCCAAACTCTGGAAACACCATATATTTT; cdr3_aa: CASSYGAPNSGNTIYF
j_call: TRBJ2-3; cdr3_length: 16; v_call: TRBV9; clone_size: many; d_call: NA; cdr3_nt: TGTGCCAGCAGCGTGAGTGAGATTCTTCAAACAGATACGCAGTATTTT; cdr3_aa: CASSVSEILQTDTQYF
j_call: TRBJ2-4; cdr3_length: 14; v_call: TRBV5-1; clone_size: NA; d_call: TRBD1; cdr3_nt: TGCGCCAGCAGCTTGGCAGGGGGCAAAAACATTCAGTACTTC; cdr3_aa: CASSLAGGKNIQYF
j_call: TRBJ1-4; cdr3_length: 13; v_call: TRBV27; clone_size: many; d_call: NA; cdr3_nt: TGTGCCAGCAGTTTTTATCAGGGGGAAAAACTGTTTTTT; cdr3_aa: CASSFYQGEKLFF
j_call: TRBJ2-7; cdr3_length: 12; v_call: TRBV20-1; clone_size: NA; d_call: NA; cdr3_nt: TGCAGTCCTTACCAACCGACCTACGAGCAGTACTTC; cdr3_aa: CSPYQPTYEQYF
j_call: TRBJ1-2; cdr3_length: 15; v_call: TRBV10-3; clone_size: few; d_call: NA; cdr3_nt: TGTGCCATCAGTGAAACAGACACAGCCGACTATGGCTACACCTTC; cdr3_aa: CAISETDTADYGYTF
j_call: TRBJ1-2; cdr3_length: 13; v_call: TRBV7-9; clone_size: many; d_call: NA; cdr3_nt: TGTGCCAGCAGCTTAGACAGTTATTATGGCTACACCTTC; cdr3_aa: CASSLDSYYGYTF
j_call: TRBJ1-1; cdr3_length: 14; v_call: TRBV29-1; clone_size: many; d_call: TRBD1; cdr3_nt: TGCAGCGTTGAAGGGACAGGCAGTTTTACTGAAGCTTTCTTT; cdr3_aa: CSVEGTGSFTEAFF
j_call: TRBJ1-2; cdr3_length: 14; v_call: TRBV6-6; clone_size: few; d_call: NA; cdr3_nt: TGTGCCAGCAGCAATCAAGAGGCTAACTATGGCTACACCTTC; cdr3_aa: CASSNQEANYGYTF
j_call: TRBJ1-2; cdr3_length: 14; v_call: TRBV6-5; clone_size: few; d_call: NA; cdr3_nt: TGTGCCGTATCTGGCGTCGGGACAATATATGGCTACACCTTC; cdr3_aa: CAVSGVGTIYGYTF
j_call: TRBJ2-3; cdr3_length: 16; v_call: TRBV4-3; clone_size: NA; d_call: TRBD2; cdr3_nt: TGCGCCAGCAGCCAAGAAACTAGCGGGGGCACAGATACGCAGTATTTT; cdr3_aa: CASSQETSGGTDTQYF
j_call: TRBJ1-1; cdr3_length: 15; v_call: TRBV27; clone_size: NA; d_call: NA; cdr3_nt: TGTGCCAGCAGTTTACGGAGAGGGTCGAACACTGAAGCTTTCTTT; cdr3_aa: CASSLRRGSNTEAFF
j_call: TRBJ1-2; cdr3_length: 14; v_call: TRBV9; clone_size: many; d_call: TRBD1; cdr3_nt: TGTGCCAGCAGCGTAGAGACAGGGGAGGCTGGCTACACCTTC; cdr3_aa: CASSVETGEAGYTF
j_call: TRBJ1-4; cdr3_length: 14; v_call: TRBV13; clone_size: NA; d_call: TRBD1; cdr3_nt: TGTGCCAGCAGCCCGGACAGGAGTAATGAAAAACTGTTTTTT; cdr3_aa: CASSPDRSNEKLFF
j_call: TRBJ1-1; cdr3_length: 16; v_call: TRBV18; clone_size: few; d_call: TRBD1; cdr3_nt: TGTGCCAGCTCCATCGGGACAGGGAAATTGAACACTGAAGCTTTCTTT; cdr3_aa: CASSIGTGKLNTEAFF
j_call: TRBJ2-5; cdr3_length: 15; v_call: TRBV9; clone_size: few; d_call: NA; cdr3_nt: TGTGCCAGCACCCTCTCCGGGGCAGGTCAAGAGACCCAGTACTTC; cdr3_aa: CASTLSGAGQETQYF
j_call: TRBJ2-1; cdr3_length: 15; v_call: TRBV7-9; clone_size: few; d_call: TRBD2; cdr3_nt: TGTGCCAGCAGCGAGGGACTAGCGGTTTACAATGAGCAGTTCTTC; cdr3_aa: CASSEGLAVYNEQFF
j_call: TRBJ1-2; cdr3_length: 17; v_call: TRBV4-1; clone_size: NA; d_call: NA; cdr3_nt: TGCGCCAGCAGCCAAGATGCAATCGGGGGAGCTAACTATGGCTACACCTTC; cdr3_aa: CASSQDAIGGANYGYTF
j_call: TRBJ2-6; cdr3_length: 17; v_call: TRBV3-1; clone_size: NA; d_call: NA; cdr3_nt: TGTGCCAGCAGCCAACAGGACAGTAGCTCTGGGGCCAACGTCCTGACTTTC; cdr3_aa: CASSQQDSSSGANVLTF
j_call: TRBJ2-3; cdr3_length: 14; v_call: TRBV12-3/TRBV12-4; clone_size: NA; d_call: TRBD2; cdr3_nt: TGTGCCAGCAGTAGGCTAGCGGTTACAGATACGCAGTATTTT; cdr3_aa: CASSRLAVTDTQYF